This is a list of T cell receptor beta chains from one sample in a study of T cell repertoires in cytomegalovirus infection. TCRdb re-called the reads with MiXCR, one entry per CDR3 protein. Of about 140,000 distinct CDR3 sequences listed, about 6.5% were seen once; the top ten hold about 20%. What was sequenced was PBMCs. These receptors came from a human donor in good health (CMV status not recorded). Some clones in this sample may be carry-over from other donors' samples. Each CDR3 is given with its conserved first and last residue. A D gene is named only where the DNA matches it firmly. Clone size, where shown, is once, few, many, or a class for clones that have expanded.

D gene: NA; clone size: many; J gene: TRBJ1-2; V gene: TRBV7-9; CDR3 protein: CASSLEQCYRQAWRYGYTF; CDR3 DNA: TGTGCCAGCAGCTTAGAACAATGCTATCGACAGGCGTGGAGGTATGGCTACACCTTC
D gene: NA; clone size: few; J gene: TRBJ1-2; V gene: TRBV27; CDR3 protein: CASSFSAGEFYGYTF; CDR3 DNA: TGTGCCAGCAGTTTCTCTGCAGGAGAGTTTTATGGCTACACCTTC
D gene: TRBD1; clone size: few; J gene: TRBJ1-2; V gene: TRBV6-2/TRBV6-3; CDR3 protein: CASRHIGTGGLSGYTF; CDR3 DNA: TGTGCCAGCAGGCACATCGGCACAGGGGGCTTGAGCGGCTACACCTTC
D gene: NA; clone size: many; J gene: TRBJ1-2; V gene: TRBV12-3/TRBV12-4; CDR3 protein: CASSRDGPPYGYTF; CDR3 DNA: TGTGCCAGCAGCCGGGACGGACCGCCGTATGGCTACACCTTC
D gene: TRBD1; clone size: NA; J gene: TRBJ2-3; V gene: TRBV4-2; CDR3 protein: CASSQGTVQGTDTQYF; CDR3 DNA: TGTGCCAGCAGCCAGGGGACAGTACAAGGCACAGATACGCAGTATTTT
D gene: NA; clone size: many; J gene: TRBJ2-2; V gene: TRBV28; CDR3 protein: CASSPQSTGELFF; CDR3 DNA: TGTGCCAGCAGTCCCCAGAGCACCGGGGAGCTGTTTTTT
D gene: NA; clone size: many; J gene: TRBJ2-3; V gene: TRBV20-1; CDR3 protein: CSARDGARDWDTQYF; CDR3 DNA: TGCAGTGCTAGAGATGGGGCCCGAGACTGGGATACGCAGTATTTT
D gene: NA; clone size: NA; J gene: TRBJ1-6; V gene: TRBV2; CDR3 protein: CASSERGAPNSPLHF; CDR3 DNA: TGTGCCAGCAGTGAACGGGGGGCCCCTAATTCACCCCTCCACTTT
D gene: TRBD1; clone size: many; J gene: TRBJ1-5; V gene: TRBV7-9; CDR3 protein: CASSLVGQGNQPQHF; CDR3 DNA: TGTGCCAGCAGCTTAGTGGGACAGGGCAATCAGCCCCAGCATTTT
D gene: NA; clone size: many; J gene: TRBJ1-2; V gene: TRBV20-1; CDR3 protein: CSVISPGSGYTF; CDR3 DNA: TGCAGTGTGATTAGCCCAGGCTCTGGCTACACCTTC
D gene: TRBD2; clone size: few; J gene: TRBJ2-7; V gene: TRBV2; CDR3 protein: CATQTGGGSYEQYF; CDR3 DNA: TGTGCCACCCAGACTGGCGGGGGCTCCTACGAGCAGTACTTC
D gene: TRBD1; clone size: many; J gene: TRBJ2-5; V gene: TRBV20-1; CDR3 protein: CSALRQGLETQYF; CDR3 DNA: TGCAGTGCTCTTCGACAGGGCCTAGAGACCCAGTACTTC
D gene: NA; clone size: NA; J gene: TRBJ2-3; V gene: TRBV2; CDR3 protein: CASRTAISTQYF; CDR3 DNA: TGTGCCAGCAGGACGGCCATCTCTACGCAGTATTTT
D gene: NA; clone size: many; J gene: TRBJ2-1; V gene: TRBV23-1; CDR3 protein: CASSPIARSYNEQFF; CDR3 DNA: TGCGCCAGCAGTCCGATCGCCCGCTCCTACAATGAGCAGTTCTTC
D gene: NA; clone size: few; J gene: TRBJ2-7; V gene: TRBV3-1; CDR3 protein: CASSQEGLRNRQYF; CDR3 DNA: TGTGCCAGCAGCCAAGAGGGCTTAAGGAATAGGCAGTACTTC
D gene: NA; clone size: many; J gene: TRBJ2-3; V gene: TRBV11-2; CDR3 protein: CASSLGSQDTQYF; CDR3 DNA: TGTGCCAGCAGCTTAGGATCCCAAGATACGCAGTATTTT
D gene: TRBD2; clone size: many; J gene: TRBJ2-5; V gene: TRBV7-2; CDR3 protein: CASSRRLAGAGQETQYF; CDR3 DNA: TGTGCCAGCAGCCGACGACTAGCGGGGGCAGGTCAAGAGACCCAGTACTTC
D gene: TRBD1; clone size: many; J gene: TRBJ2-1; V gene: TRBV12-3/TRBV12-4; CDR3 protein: CASRLTGAYYNEQFF; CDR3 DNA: TGTGCCAGCAGGTTGACAGGGGCCTACTACAATGAGCAGTTCTTC
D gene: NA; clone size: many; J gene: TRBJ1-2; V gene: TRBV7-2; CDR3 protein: CASSFTGSLYGYTF; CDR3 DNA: TGTGCCAGCAGCTTCACAGGGTCCCTCTATGGCTACACCTTC
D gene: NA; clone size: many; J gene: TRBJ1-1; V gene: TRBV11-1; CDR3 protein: CASSPGGGIGAFF; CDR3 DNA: TGTGCCAGCAGCCCCGGTGGCGGGATCGGCGCTTTCTTT
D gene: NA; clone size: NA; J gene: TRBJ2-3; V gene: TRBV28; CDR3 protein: CASDRASTDTQYF; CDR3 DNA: TGTGCCAGCGACCGGGCGAGCACAGATACGCAGTATTTT
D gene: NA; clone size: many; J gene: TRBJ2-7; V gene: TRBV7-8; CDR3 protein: CASSLLLRRSSYEQYF; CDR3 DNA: TGTGCCAGCAGCTTATTGTTAAGGAGGAGCTCCTACGAGCAGTACTTC